These T cell receptor beta chains were read from a single sample in a study of Graves' ophthalmopathy and Graves' hyperthyroidism. TCRdb passed the multiplex PCR reads through MiXCR, listing each CDR3 protein once. The data show around 1.1 million distinct CDR3 sequences, about two fifths seen once. Material: peripheral blood or thyroid tissue (not recorded which). These receptors originate from an adult man with Graves' hyperthyroidism. Each CDR3 is given with its conserved first and last residue. Each record gives: clone size, V gene, D gene, J gene, CDR3 DNA, CDR3 protein. The D gene is left open where the match is weak. The size field is filled for only some rows; it gives once, few, many or a size class.

clone_size: many
v_call: TRBV2
d_call: .
j_call: TRBJ1-5
cdr3_nt: TGTGCCAGCAGTGACAATATACAGGGCGGCAATCAGCCCCAGCATTTT
cdr3_aa: CASSDNIQGGNQPQHF

clone_size: few
v_call: TRBV12-3/TRBV12-4
d_call: TRBD2
j_call: TRBJ2-5
cdr3_nt: TGTGCCAGCAGACTAGCGGTGTACCAAGAGACCCAGTACTTC
cdr3_aa: CASRLAVYQETQYF

clone_size: .
v_call: TRBV20-1
d_call: .
j_call: TRBJ2-7
cdr3_nt: TGCAGTGCTAGACCCCATAAGGGAAACAACGAGCAGTACTTC
cdr3_aa: CSARPHKGNNEQYF

clone_size: few
v_call: TRBV5-1
d_call: TRBD1
j_call: TRBJ2-2
cdr3_nt: TGCGCCAGCAGGAAGGTGACAGGGGACACCGGGGAGCTGTTTTTT
cdr3_aa: CASRKVTGDTGELFF

clone_size: many
v_call: TRBV9
d_call: .
j_call: TRBJ2-5
cdr3_nt: TGTGCCAGCAGCGTAGGAGGACTGGACCAAGAGACCCAGTACTTC
cdr3_aa: CASSVGGLDQETQYF

clone_size: few
v_call: TRBV6-5
d_call: .
j_call: TRBJ1-1
cdr3_nt: TGTGCCAGCAGTCCCCTCGGGGGACTTTGGACTGAAGCTTTCTTT
cdr3_aa: CASSPLGGLWTEAFF

clone_size: .
v_call: TRBV14
d_call: TRBD2
j_call: TRBJ2-7
cdr3_nt: TGTGCCAGCAGCCAAGTACGACTAGCGGGAGTCCACGAGCAGTACTTC
cdr3_aa: CASSQVRLAGVHEQYF

clone_size: .
v_call: TRBV12-3/TRBV12-4
d_call: TRBD2
j_call: TRBJ2-7
cdr3_nt: TGTGCCAGCAAACCTGGAGGGCTAGCGGGAGCCTACGAGCAGTACTTC
cdr3_aa: CASKPGGLAGAYEQYF

clone_size: .
v_call: TRBV15
d_call: TRBD1
j_call: TRBJ1-6
cdr3_nt: TGTGCCACCGGGGACAGGGAACGGGCATCACCCCTCCACTTT
cdr3_aa: CATGDRERASPLHF

clone_size: many
v_call: TRBV6-5
d_call: .
j_call: TRBJ2-5
cdr3_nt: TGTGCCAGCAGTTACGGGCAGGAAACGTACCAAGAGACCCAGTACTTC
cdr3_aa: CASSYGQETYQETQYF

clone_size: many
v_call: TRBV10-1
d_call: .
j_call: TRBJ2-7
cdr3_nt: TGCGCCAGCAGTGAAGGGGGACGGGTGGACGAGCAGTACTTC
cdr3_aa: CASSEGGRVDEQYF

clone_size: many
v_call: TRBV7-8
d_call: TRBD1
j_call: TRBJ2-7
cdr3_nt: TGTGCCAGCAGCTCTACGATAGGACAGGGAAACGAGCAGTACTTC
cdr3_aa: CASSSTIGQGNEQYF

clone_size: .
v_call: TRBV5-4
d_call: TRBD1
j_call: TRBJ1-1
cdr3_nt: TGTGCCAGCAGCTTGGTACAGGGGGTAGCCACTGAAGCTTTCTTT
cdr3_aa: CASSLVQGVATEAFF

clone_size: many
v_call: TRBV25-1
d_call: .
j_call: TRBJ2-5
cdr3_nt: TGTGCCAGCAGTGCACACTCGGGGTCCCAGTACTTC
cdr3_aa: CASSAHSGSQYF

clone_size: many
v_call: TRBV20-1
d_call: TRBD1
j_call: TRBJ1-1
cdr3_nt: TGCAGTGCCAGAACAGGGGCAACTGAAGCTTTCTTT
cdr3_aa: CSARTGATEAFF

clone_size: few
v_call: TRBV15
d_call: .
j_call: TRBJ2-2
cdr3_nt: TGTGCCACCAGCAGAGTAGACCGGGTGATGGGGGAGCTGTTTTTT
cdr3_aa: CATSRVDRVMGELFF

clone_size: .
v_call: TRBV12-3/TRBV12-4
d_call: .
j_call: TRBJ1-1
cdr3_nt: TGTGCCAGCAGTTTGGTGCCCCGAAGGGCCGACAATGAAGCTTTCTTT
cdr3_aa: CASSLVPRRADNEAFF

clone_size: .
v_call: TRBV7-6
d_call: TRBD2
j_call: TRBJ2-2
cdr3_nt: TGTGCCAGCAGCTTAGGATCGGGACTAGCGGTCCTCAAGGCCGTGAACACCGGGGAGCTGGTTTTT
cdr3_aa: CASSLGSGLAVLKAVNTGELVF

clone_size: few
v_call: TRBV7-3
d_call: TRBD1
j_call: TRBJ2-7
cdr3_nt: TGTGCCAGCAGTTCGGTCTCGGGACAGGTCTACGAGCAGTACTTC
cdr3_aa: CASSSVSGQVYEQYF

clone_size: once
v_call: TRBV7-9
d_call: .
j_call: TRBJ1-1
cdr3_nt: TGTGCCAGCAACCCCGTTACGAGCGGAGGGGCTTTCTTT
cdr3_aa: CASNPVTSGGAFF

clone_size: few
v_call: TRBV28
d_call: .
j_call: TRBJ2-5
cdr3_nt: TGTGCCAGCAGCCGCATGGGGACCCAAGAGACCCAGTACTTC
cdr3_aa: CASSRMGTQETQYF

clone_size: few
v_call: TRBV29-1
d_call: .
j_call: TRBJ1-4
cdr3_nt: TGCAGCGTTGGCGTGGCTCTAACTGAAAAACTGTTTTTT
cdr3_aa: CSVGVALTEKLFF

clone_size: few
v_call: TRBV24-1
d_call: .
j_call: TRBJ2-2
cdr3_nt: TGTGCCACCCGACCCGCGAACACCGGGGAGCTGTTTTTT
cdr3_aa: CATRPANTGELFF

clone_size: once
v_call: TRBV2
d_call: .
j_call: TRBJ1-2
cdr3_nt: TGTGCCAGCAGTGACTCGGTGGGATACGGACGGAACTATGGCTACACCTTC
cdr3_aa: CASSDSVGYGRNYGYTF

clone_size: .
v_call: TRBV10-3
d_call: .
j_call: TRBJ1-2
cdr3_nt: TGTGCCATCAGTGAGTCGAAGGAGGGCTACACCTTC
cdr3_aa: CAISESKEGYTF

clone_size: .
v_call: TRBV7-2
d_call: TRBD1
j_call: TRBJ1-5
cdr3_nt: TGTGCCAGCAGCTTAGCGGGGACAGGGAAGAATCAGCCCCAGCATTTT
cdr3_aa: CASSLAGTGKNQPQHF